This T cell receptor beta chain was documented in a study of T cell repertoires in cytomegalovirus infection. Study-level background: CMV infection and matching HLA type were both indicated by public TCR beta signatures.

This clonotype came up a few times. Its cognate antigen is unknown. This CDR3 is 15 amino acids long. Germline CDR1 reads SQVTM; CDR2 reads ANQGSEA. Trimming took off 2 bases at V and 4 bases at J, with 17 bases between the two ends. TCRdb reprocessed the reads via MiXCR and lists one record per CDR3 protein. The profile shows 250,000 to 300,000 distinct CDR3 sequences, roughly 23% of them singletons. Study-level findings and limits: In two of eight donors, the top clonotype was HLA-C-restricted CMV-specific.

The chain joins TRBV29-1 to TRBJ1-1; D ambiguous. Sequencing used PBMCs. The sequence derives from a human donor in good health (CMV status not recorded). Some clones in this sample may be carry-over from other donors' samples. CDR3 sequence (DNA): TGCAGCGTTGAATTCTCATTGGCATCGGGCACTGAAGCTTTCTTT. As protein: CSVEFSLASGTEAFF.